This T cell receptor beta chain was sequenced during a study of OX40 agonist ivuxolimab in advanced cancers. In regard to this clone: Its cognate antigen is unknown.

Study observations and caveats: Also showing low normalized T-cell clonal expansion were some of the nonresponders.

Data came from immunoSEQ multiplex PCR; TCRdb stores just in-frame clones and leaves some out. The table includes about 61,000 clones, around 93% detected once. The origin of this receptor is an adult with an advanced solid tumor such as melanoma, head and neck, liver or kidney cancer. The sample here was CD4+ or CD8+ T cells sorted from blood, taken in a trial of the OX40 agonist ivuxolimab.

CDR3 protein: CASSPFVGHETYTDTQYF. The DNA for the CDR3 is TGTGCCAGCAGTCCTTTTGTGGGACACGAGACATACACAGATACGCAGTATTTT. The V gene is TRBV27, the J gene TRBJ2-3, with a weak D call TRBD1 (6 bases). V was pared by 5 bases and J by 2 bases, with 23 bases between. The CDR3 has 18 amino acids. Germline assignment: CDR1 MNHEY and CDR2 SMNVEV (reference sequence).